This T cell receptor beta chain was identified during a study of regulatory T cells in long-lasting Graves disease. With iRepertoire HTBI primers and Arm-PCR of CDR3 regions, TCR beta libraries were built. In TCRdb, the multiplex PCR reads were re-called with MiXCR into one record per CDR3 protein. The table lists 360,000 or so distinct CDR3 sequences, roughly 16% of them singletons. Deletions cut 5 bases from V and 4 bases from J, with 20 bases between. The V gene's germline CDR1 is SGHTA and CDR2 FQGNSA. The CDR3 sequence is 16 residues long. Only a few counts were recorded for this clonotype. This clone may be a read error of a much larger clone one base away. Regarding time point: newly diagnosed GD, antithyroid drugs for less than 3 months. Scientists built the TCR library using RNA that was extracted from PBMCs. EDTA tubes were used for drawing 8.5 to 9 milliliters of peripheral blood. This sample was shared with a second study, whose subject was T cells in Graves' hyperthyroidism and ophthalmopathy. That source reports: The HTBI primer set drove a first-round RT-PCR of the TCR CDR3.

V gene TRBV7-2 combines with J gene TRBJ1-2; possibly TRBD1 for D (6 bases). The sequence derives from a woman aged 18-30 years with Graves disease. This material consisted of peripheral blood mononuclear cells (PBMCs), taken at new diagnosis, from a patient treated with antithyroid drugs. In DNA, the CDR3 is TGTGCCAGCAGCCCCAGAGGGGGGGTCACTAGCTATGGCTACACCTTC. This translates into CASSPRGGVTSYGYTF.